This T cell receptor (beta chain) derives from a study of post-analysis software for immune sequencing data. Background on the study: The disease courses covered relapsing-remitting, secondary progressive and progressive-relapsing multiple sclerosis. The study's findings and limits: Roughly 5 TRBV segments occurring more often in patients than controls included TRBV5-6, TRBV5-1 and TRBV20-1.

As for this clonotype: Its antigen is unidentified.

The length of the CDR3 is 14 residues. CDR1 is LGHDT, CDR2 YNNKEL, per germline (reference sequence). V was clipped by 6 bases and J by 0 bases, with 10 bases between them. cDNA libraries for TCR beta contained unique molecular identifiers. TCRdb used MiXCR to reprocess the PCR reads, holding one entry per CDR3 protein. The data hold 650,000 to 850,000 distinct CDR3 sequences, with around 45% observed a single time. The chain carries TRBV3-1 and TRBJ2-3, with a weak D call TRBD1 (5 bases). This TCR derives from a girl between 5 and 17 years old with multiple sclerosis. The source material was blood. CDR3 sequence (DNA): TGTGCCAGCAGGCTCACAGGAAGCACAGATACGCAGTATTTT. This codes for CASRLTGSTDTQYF.